This T cell receptor (beta chain) was recovered during a study of T-cell reconstitution after alpha-beta-depleted transplantation in children. As it was prepared, the TCRbeta library received unique molecular identifiers. In TCRdb, the PCR reads were re-called with MiXCR into one record per CDR3 protein. The data show about 5,900 distinct CDR3 sequences, roughly a sixth seen once. This CDR3 is built from 16 residues. Trimming stripped 0 bases from V and 5 bases from J, with 16 bases between. Broader study findings: In some patients, recipient T cells and intrathymic progenitors surviving conditioning explained high day-60 diversity. Several hundred rapidly expanded clones from non-depleted graft cells reportedly supplied alpha-beta T cells about two months post-transplant. T-cell counts and diversity were attributed mostly to newly produced T cells one year after transplant.

On this clonotype itself: Its target is unknown.

This specimen consisted of PBMCs, mostly from graft donor cells, obtained 180 days after TCRalphabeta/CD19-depleted stem cell transplant. This chain links TRBV23-1 with TRBJ2-5; maybe TRBD1 (5 bases). TRBV23-1 counts as an open reading frame of uncertain function. This TCR derives from a patient aged 2-10 years who had a stem cell transplant for inherited bone marrow failure, so the T cells may come from the graft donor. As DNA, the CDR3 is TGCGCCAGCAGTCAATCCGGCGTACAGGTTCTGGAGACCCAGTACTTC. This encodes CASSQSGVQVLETQYF.